The 5 T cell receptor beta chains presented below share a single source sample, sequenced in a study of blood T cell repertoires in COVID-19 (dated by TCRdb to about 2020). Receptor libraries were prepared by the immunoSEQ multiplex PCR assay. Held by TCRdb, this immuneACCESS table contains in-frame sequences only and omits some clones. Under half of the omission traces to an unresolved V gene where checked; the cause of the rest is unknown. Within this sample are about 220,000 clones, with approximately 80% of them counted one time only. The top ten constitute around 13% of the sample. Sequencing used peripheral blood. The receptors originated from a human donor in a cohort sampled during active COVID-19.

For the CDR3, the DNA is TGTGCCAGCAGCTTAGTTTCGGACAGGAACAATGAGCAGTTCTTC. Amino acid sequence: CASSLVSDRNNEQFF. The chain has TRBV7-9 and TRBJ2-1, with 7 bases lining up with TRBD1. The CDR3 sequence is 15 residues long. V dropped 1 base and J dropped 5; count of bases not matched to a gene: 5. Germline CDR1 is SEHNR and CDR2 is FQNEAQ (reference sequence).

The V and J genes are TRBV2 and TRBJ1-3; no clear D. CDR3 length: 14 amino acids. Trimming shortened V by 5 bases and J by 0 bases, and 8 bases separated the two germline ends. CDR1 and CDR2 (germline): SNHLY, FYNNEI. As DNA, the CDR3 is TGTGCCAGCAGTCCAAATCACTCTGGAAACACCATATATTTT. It translates to CASSPNHSGNTIYF.

CDR3 loop: CASSVDGTGPYNEQFF. DNA of the CDR3: TGTGCCAGCAGCGTAGATGGGACAGGCCCTTACAATGAGCAGTTCTTC. The V and J genes are TRBV9 and TRBJ2-1; 8 positions match TRBD1. Trimming at V came to 0 bases and at J to 4 bases, leaving 6 bases not matched to a gene. Germline CDR1 SGDLS, CDR2 YYNGEE. The CDR3 extends over 16 amino acids.

This clone was counted once. This chain connects TRBV6-6 to TRBJ1-1; D remains unclear. Germline lookup yields CDR1 MNHNY and CDR2 SVGAGI (reference sequence). The CDR3 consists of 14 residues. Trimming removed 2 bases from V and 1 base from J, with 8 bases in between. This CDR3 is CASSYTPENTEAFF. In DNA form, the CDR3 reads TGTGCCAGCAGTTACACCCCAGAGAACACTGAAGCTTTCTTT.

The V gene is TRBV27, the J gene TRBJ1-2; a weak D match, TRBD1 (6 bases). Looked up from germline, CDR1 is MNHEY and CDR2 is SMNVEV (reference sequence). The V gene lost 5 bases and the J gene lost 5 bases, with 12 bases spanning the gap. The CDR3 sequence is 13 residues long. CDR3 amino acids: CASSPRGGYGYTF. The DNA of the CDR3 is TGTGCCAGCAGTCCCAGGGGTGGATATGGCTACACCTTC.